Shown below are 19 T cell receptor beta chains from a single sample sequenced in a study of blood T cell repertoires in COVID-19. Repertoires were generated with immunoSEQ multiplex PCR, while TCRdb's copy carries only in-frame clones and drops some. The sample lists about 27,000 clones, about 85% occurring once. The sequencing input was peripheral blood. These receptors were taken from a man in his sixties or seventies with acute or convalescent COVID-19.

The chain employs TRBV11-3 and TRBJ2-7, with 10 bases fitting TRBD1. CDR1 is SGHNT, CDR2 YENEEA, per germline. This CDR3 has 15 amino acids. The J segment lost 5 bases and the V segment lost 3 bases, leaving 7 bases of the junction unmatched. CDR3 sequence reads: CASSFRTGGVNEQYF. CDR3 nucleotides: TGTGCCAGCAGCTTTAGGACAGGGGGAGTCAACGAGCAGTACTTC.

In its sample, this clone was seen a few times. The chain recombines TRBV3-1 (or the pseudogene TRBV3-2) with TRBJ1-4, with D perhaps TRBD1 (5 bases). Germline V gene lookup returns CDR1 LGHDT and CDR2 YNNKEL (reference sequence). This CDR3 has 16 amino acids. V lost 0 bases, J lost 6 bases, and 14 bases lay in between. This chain's CDR3 is CASSQDGGSGDEKLFF. CDR3 nucleotide sequence: TGTGCCAGCAGCCAAGATGGGGGGTCCGGAGATGAAAAACTGTTTTTT.

The chain uses TRBV9 and TRBJ2-2, with a possible D match to TRBD2 (6 bases). The germline gives CDR1 SGDLS, CDR2 YYNGEE. The CDR3 loop spans 16 amino acids. The V and J ends lost 4 bases and 2 bases respectively, with 15 bases between them. The CDR3 is CASSPHGGANTGELFF. The CDR3 DNA sequence: TGTGCCAGCAGCCCCCACGGAGGGGCAAACACCGGGGAGCTGTTTTTT.

The chain recombines TRBV7-3 with TRBJ1-1; D may be TRBD1 (6 bases). The germline V gene encodes CDR1 SGHTA and CDR2 FQGTGA. CDR3 length: 13 residues. V dropped 3 bases and J dropped 4 bases, with 9 bases sitting between them. CDR3 bases: TGTGCCAGCAGCTTTGGGGGGGCCACTGAAGCTTTCTTT. Protein product: CASSFGGATEAFF.

The chain couples TRBV6-1 to TRBJ2-7, with 8 bases that match TRBD1. CDR1 and CDR2 from the germline V gene are MNHNS and SASEGT. This CDR3 contains 12 residues. Trimming at V came to 1 base and at J to 7 bases, leaving 0 bases not matched to a gene. Here the CDR3 DNA reads TGTGCCAGCAGTGAAGGGACAGGGGAGCAGTACTTC. Its translation is CASSEGTGEQYF.

This sequence joins TRBV6-5 and TRBJ1-2; TRBD1 matches at 10 bases. V shed 8 bases and J 4 bases; nucleotides not matched to a gene: 7. The CDR3 extends over 14 amino acids. CDR1 MNHEY and CDR2 SVGAGI come from the germline V gene. The CDR3: CASSPGQGPYGYTF. The CDR3, as DNA: TGTGCCAGCTCCCCGGGACAGGGGCCCTATGGCTACACCTTC.

V usage is TRBV4-1 and J usage is TRBJ1-4; 7 positions agree with TRBD1. Per germline, CDR1 MGHRA and CDR2 YSYEKL. The length of the CDR3 is 16 residues. V lost 4 bases to trimming and J lost 10 bases; unmatched junction nucleotides: 15. CDR3 bases: TGCGCCAGCAGCCCGACAGGGTGGGCCTCTAGTGGAAAACTGTTTTTT. As protein: CASSPTGWASSGKLFF.

Here the CDR3 DNA reads TGTGCCTGGAGTTCCCGACGCGGGTGGAGTGAAGCTTTCTTT. It encodes CAWSSRRGWSEAFF. The chain joins TRBV30 to TRBJ1-1; D is unresolved. The V gene lost 2 bases and the J gene lost 7 bases, with 17 bases spanning the gap. The germline V gene encodes CDR1 GTSNPN and CDR2 SVGIG (reference sequence). CDR3 length equals 14 residues. Full variable domain (outside the CDR3, taken from reference TRBV30 and TRBJ1-1): SQTIHQWPATLVQPVGSPLSLECTVEGTSNPNLYWYRQAAGRGLQLLFYSVGIGQISSEVPQNLSASRPQDRQFILSSKKLLLSDSGFYLCAWSSRRGWSEAFFGQGTRLTVV.

CDR3 nucleotides: TGCGCCAGCAGCCGGATAGCGGGAGGATCCCAGAAAGATACGCAGTATTTT. As protein: CASSRIAGGSQKDTQYF. This sequence joins TRBV5-1 and TRBJ2-3, with 10 positions matching TRBD2. The CDR3 has 17 amino acids. Germline trimming cut 4 bases from V and 5 bases from J; bases unmatched to any gene: 13. The germline V gene encodes CDR1 SGHRS and CDR2 YFSETQ.

V gene TRBV27 combines with J gene TRBJ2-2, with 9 bases fitting TRBD1. V was pared by 1 base and J by 1 base, with 1 base of the junction left unmatched. Germline V gene sequence: CDR1 MNHEY, CDR2 SMNVEV (reference sequence). The CDR3 extends over 16 amino acids. The CDR3 spells CASSLLGQGNTGELFF. CDR3 nucleotide sequence: TGTGCCAGCAGTTTATTGGGACAGGGGAACACCGGGGAGCTGTTTTTT.

This chain joins TRBV6-5 and TRBJ2-1; a weak D match, TRBD2 (6 bases). CDR1 and CDR2 from the germline V gene are MNHEY and SVGAGI. V gave up 2 bases and J gave up 3 bases, with 14 bases separating them. This CDR3 region has 16 residues. CDR3 sequence reads: CASSYAGLTNYNEQFF. CDR3 nucleotides: TGTGCCAGCAGTTACGCTGGACTAACGAACTACAATGAGCAGTTCTTC.

The sample holds a few counts of this clone. V is TRBV18 and J is TRBJ1-1, with unresolved D. Trimming removed 6 bases at V and 0 bases at J, with 20 bases between. Germline CDR1 KGHSH, CDR2 LQKENI. The CDR3 sequence is 17 residues long. The DNA for the CDR3 is TGTGCCAGCTCCGAGTCGATCCGGGGTTGGGTGAACACTGAAGCTTTCTTT. It translates to CASSESIRGWVNTEAFF.

The J gene is TRBJ1-5, the V gene TRBV18, with 12 bases aligning to TRBD1. The germline V gene has CDR1 KGHSH and CDR2 LQKENI. V was clipped by 3 bases and J by 4 bases; unmatched bases: 10. This CDR3 has 18 residues. CDR3 protein: CASSPGGTGGAENQPQHF. The CDR3 coding sequence is TGTGCCAGCTCACCCGGGGGGACAGGGGGCGCCGAAAATCAGCCCCAGCATTTT. Variable domain in full (rest from reference TRBV18 and TRBJ1-5): NAGVMQNPRHLVRRRGQEARLRCSPMKGHSHVYWYRQLPEEGLKFMVYLQKENIIDESGMPKERFSAEFPKEGPSILRIQQVVRGDSAAYFCASSPGGTGGAENQPQHFGDGTRLSIL.

The chain recombines TRBV6-5 with TRBJ1-5, with TRBD1 as a possible D gene (5 bases). The CDR3 has 15 residues. V was pared by 8 bases and J by 4 bases, with 18 bases between. Germline V gives CDR1 MNHEY, CDR2 SVGAGI. CDR3 amino acids: CASAIPLGGNQPQHF. The CDR3 DNA reads TGTGCCAGCGCTATCCCCTTGGGGGGTAATCAGCCCCAGCATTTT.

This clone was observed once. The CDR3 DNA reads TGCGCCAGCAGCTTGGGGGCACGGCCGGGGTATGGCTACACCTTC. This codes for CASSLGARPGYGYTF. The rearrangement links TRBV5-1 to TRBJ1-2; no definite D call. The CDR3 is made up of 15 amino acids. Germline loops: CDR1 SGHRS, CDR2 YFSETQ. V dropped 0 bases and J dropped 5 bases, with 14 bases sitting between them.

V gene TRBV30 combines with J gene TRBJ1-1; a possible D gene is TRBD1 (6 bases). Trimming took 0 bases from V and 5 from J, leaving 10 bases between them. CDR3 length: 13 amino acids. The V gene's germline CDR1 is GTSNPN and CDR2 SVGIG (reference sequence). The CDR3 reads CAWSVGGRTEAFF. CDR3 bases: TGTGCCTGGAGTGTAGGGGGTCGAACTGAAGCTTTCTTT.

The CDR3 loop reads CASSPLGETQYF. CDR3 DNA sequence: TGTGCCAGCAGCCCTCTCGGGGAGACCCAGTACTTC. V is TRBV14 and J is TRBJ2-5; D remains ambiguous. Germline CDR1 reads SGHDN; CDR2 reads FVKESK. The V end lost 4 bases, the J end lost 5 bases, and 8 bases lay between the germline ends. The CDR3 runs to 12 residues.

The V gene is TRBV7-9, the J gene TRBJ2-2; TRBD2 agrees at 10 bases. V shed 4 bases, J shed 5 bases, and the junction held 7 bases outside the gene matches. CDR3 length equals 16 residues. CDR1 SEHNR and CDR2 FQNEAQ come from the germline V gene (reference sequence). The CDR3 sequence: CASSSRGGLATGELFF. The CDR3 DNA sequence: TGTGCCAGCAGCTCCCGGGGGGGACTAGCGACCGGGGAGCTGTTTTTT.

This clone was detected once. The gene calls are TRBV7-9 and TRBJ2-1; 8 bases map to TRBD2. The CDR3 loop spans 19 amino acids. The germline CDR1 and CDR2 sequences are SEHNR and FQNEAQ (reference sequence). Germline trimming cut 1 base from V and 10 bases from J; bases unmatched to any gene: 21. The CDR3 is CASSLEFGMAGGLGSEQFF. CDR3 bases: TGTGCCAGCAGCTTAGAATTTGGGATGGCGGGAGGCCTTGGTAGCGAGCAGTTCTTC.